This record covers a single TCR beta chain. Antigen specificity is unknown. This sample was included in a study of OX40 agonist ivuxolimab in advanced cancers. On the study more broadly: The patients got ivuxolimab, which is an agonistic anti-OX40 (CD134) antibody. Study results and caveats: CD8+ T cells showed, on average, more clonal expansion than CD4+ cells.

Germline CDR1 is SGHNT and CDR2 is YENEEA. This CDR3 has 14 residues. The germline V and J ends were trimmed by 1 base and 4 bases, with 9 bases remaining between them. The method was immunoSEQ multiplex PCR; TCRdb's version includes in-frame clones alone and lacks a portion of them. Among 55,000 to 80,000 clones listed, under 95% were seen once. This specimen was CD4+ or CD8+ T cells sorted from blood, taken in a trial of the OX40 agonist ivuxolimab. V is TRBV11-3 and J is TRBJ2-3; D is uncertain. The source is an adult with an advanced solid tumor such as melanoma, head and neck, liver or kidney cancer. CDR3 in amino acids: CASSLGNRADTQYF. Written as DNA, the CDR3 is TGTGCCAGCAGCTTAGGTAATAGGGCAGATACGCAGTATTTT.